The entry that follows covers one TCR beta chain sequence. The source of the sample is a study of control samples from healthy donors and cancer patients. V shed 1 base and J shed 4 bases, with 11 bases lying between them. CDR1 SGHTA and CDR2 FQGNSA come from the germline V gene. The CDR3 length is 15 residues. Generated by immunoSEQ multiplex PCR, the TCRdb table keeps only in-frame clones and is missing some. Of 60,000 to 65,000 clones in the sample, approximately 85% are singletons; the top ten hold 5% to 6.5%. What was sequenced was blood. The TCR was taken from a man aged 40-49 years in good health. The chain couples TRBV7-2 to TRBJ1-3; TRBD1 might be the D (5 bases). CDR3: CASSLEGTMGNTIYF. DNA of the CDR3: TGTGCCAGCAGCTTAGAAGGGACCATGGGAAACACCATATATTTT. The whole variable domain, remainder taken from reference TRBV7-2 and TRBJ1-3, is GAGVSQSPSNKVTEKGKDVELRCDPISGHTALYWYRQSLGQGLEFLIYFQGNSAPDKSGLPSDRFSAERTGGSVSTLTIQRTQQEDSAVYLCASSLEGTMGNTIYFGEGSWLTVV.